A selection of T cell receptor beta chains follows, all from one sample in a study of molecular identifiers for immune sequencing clone quantification. Using its own MiXCR run on the PCR reads, TCRdb lists one record per CDR3 protein. The sample includes about 640,000 distinct CDR3 sequences, 15% to 20% seen only once; the top ten take 0.85%. The specimen was naive CD8+ T cells from blood, with Jurkat cell RNA spiked in. The receptors stem from a human donor in good health. Some libraries in this study had Jurkat cell RNA spiked in. CDR3s leave out the opening cysteine and the closing phenylalanine or tryptophan. The size field is filled for only some rows; it gives once, few, many or a size class.

v_gene | abundance | len | CDR3aa
TRBV7-9 | . | 12 | ATHTGTDENIQY
TRBV7-9 | . | 15 | ASGLISGRASGNEQF
TRBV9 | few | 13 | ASSVAAGRMNEQY
TRBV4-1 | many | 12 | ASSQGRQAIGYT
TRBV6-5 | many | 9 | ASTQGNEQF
TRBV20-1 | few | 11 | SAEGDNSYEQY
TRBV5-4 | few | 15 | ASSLGHQSGPYNEQF
TRBV11-2 | many | 12 | ASSPWGEQETQY
TRBV7-2 | many | 12 | ASSFTGPSYEQY
TRBV7-9 | many | 13 | ASSAAGASYNEQF
TRBV11-2 | many | 13 | ASSLEVTSGTEQF
TRBV5-1 | many | 12 | ASSIGTANTEAF
TRBV20-1 | many | 12 | SARGRAIQETQY
TRBV15 | many | 16 | ATSRDRGSSLLNTEAF
TRBV6-1 | . | 9 | ASSDVGEQF
TRBV7-9 | many | 15 | ASSRDAWTSGGSTQY
TRBV9 | few | 9 | ASTGNYGYT
TRBV16 | many | 13 | ASSLRGRGSYEQY
TRBV7-9 | . | 12 | ASTHALEGYEQY
TRBV12-3/TRBV12-4 | many | 12 | ASSLTSDTDTQY
TRBV5-1 | many | 13 | ASSLDAPTYNEQF
TRBV12-3/TRBV12-4 | many | 12 | ASSLLQGTDTQY
TRBV6-1 | many | 12 | ASRKQGTYNEQF
TRBV7-6 | many | 10 | ASSLAGEEQF